One and the same sample provided the 3 T cell receptor beta chains below, sequenced in a study of T cells after yellow fever vaccination. TCRdb reprocessed the 5' RACE reads via MiXCR and lists one record per CDR3 protein. The data show a few hundred thousand distinct CDR3 sequences, with less than 8.5% seen just once and roughly 0.9% held by the top ten. The sequences come from CD4+ T cells sorted from PBMCs, collected 15 days after the yellow fever booster vaccination. These TCRs come from a man aged 25-45 years who received the YFV17D yellow fever vaccine.

This clonotype was detected only a few times. The gene calls are TRBV28 and TRBJ2-1, with no clear D. Germline V gene sequence: CDR1 MDHEN, CDR2 SYDVKM. V lost 7 bases to trimming and J lost 2 bases, with 6 bases between them. The CDR3 totals 12 residues. The chain's CDR3 is CASTETYNEQFF. The CDR3 DNA is TGTGCCAGCACGGAGACCTACAATGAGCAGTTCTTC. Variable domain in full (rest from reference TRBV28 and TRBJ2-1): DVKVTQSSRYLVKRTGEKVFLECVQDMDHENMFWYRQDPGLGLRLIYFSYDVKMKEKGDIPEGYSVSREKKERFSLILESASTNQTSMYLCASTETYNEQFFGPGTRLTVL.

Many counts were recorded for this clonotype. V and J are TRBV12-3 or TRBV12-4 and TRBJ2-5; 9 bases are shared with TRBD2. This CDR3 has 15 amino acids. With V trimmed by 3 bases and J by 5 bases, 7 bases remained unmatched. The CDR3 protein is CASSFGGRAGETQYF. CDR3 bases: TGTGCCAGCAGTTTCGGCGGGAGGGCCGGCGAGACCCAGTACTTC.

This clonotype came up a few times. The rearrangement links TRBV6-1 to TRBJ2-7; weak D call: TRBD1 (6 bases). Germline CDR1 reads MNHNS; CDR2 reads SASEGT. Trimming left V 7 bases short and J 0 bases short, with 13 bases between. This CDR3 contains 14 residues. CDR3 sequence reads: CASKTDRNSYEQYF. In nucleotides, the CDR3 is TGTGCCAGCAAGACCGACAGGAACTCCTACGAGCAGTACTTC.